This T cell receptor beta chain was recorded in a study of blood T cell repertoires in COVID-19. Looking at the study overall: Acute and convalescent COVID-19 specimens originated in the United States, Italy and Spain. T cells, B-cell-depleted T cells, or PBMCs provided the cDNA or gDNA that served as material.

Those enrolled in Seattle joined during active infection and were followed longitudinally afterward. The CDR3 loop spans 15 amino acids. The germline V gene encodes CDR1 GTSNPN and CDR2 SVGIG (reference sequence). Trimming removed 2 bases at V and 3 bases at J, with 17 bases between. Source study methods: Counts of nucleated cells, estimated from reference gene primer amplification, were obtained. Clones were sequenced by immunoSEQ multiplex PCR, and TCRdb holds only the in-frame ones, with some missing. The D gene and trimming were derived from the DNA, and the V and J assignments and clone size from that table. Among approximately 170,000 clones, approximately 91% were seen once, and the ten largest hold around 5%.

The receptor was derived from a man aged 18 to 30 with COVID-19, enrolled during active disease. Sequencing was performed on peripheral blood. The V and J genes are TRBV30 and TRBJ2-7; a possible D gene is TRBD2 (6 bases). CDR3 protein: CAWSTAGYTYYEQYF. CDR3 sequence (DNA): TGTGCCTGGAGTACCGCGGGATACACCTACTACGAGCAGTACTTC.